These 22 T cell receptor beta chains were sequenced from one sample in a study of cytomegalovirus exposure and HLA in healthy donors. 60 Vbeta and 13 Jbeta primers were used in PCR. Sequencing used immunoSEQ multiplex PCR; TCRdb keeps in-frame clones, though not all of them. The sample carries fewer than 85,000 clones, roughly two thirds recorded once. Material: PBMCs. The receptors shown here come from a man between 60 and 75 years old in good health and CMV-seropositive.

In this sample, this clone turned up once. The chain recombines TRBV12-2 with TRBJ1-5; whether TRBD1, the table's D call, matches the DNA was not checked. TRBV12-2 is marked as a pseudogene. There are 17 residues in the CDR3. The CDR3, as DNA: TGTGCAAGTCGCTTAATAACCGGGACAAAACTTTTCCAGCCCCAGCATTTT. This codes for CASRLITGTKLFQPQHF.

This clone has more than one count but fewer than ten. The genes are TRBV5-1 and TRBJ1-5, with a tentative D call TRBD1 (6 bases). Trimming cost V 3 bases and J 0 bases, with 13 bases left between them. Germline loops: CDR1 SGHRS, CDR2 YFSETQ. CDR3 length: 16 residues. DNA for the CDR3: TGCGCCAGCAGCTACCGGGACAAGCATAGCAATCAGCCCCAGCATTTT. Translation: CASSYRDKHSNQPQHF.

This rearrangement joins TRBV5-4 to TRBJ2-3, with a weak D call TRBD2 (6 bases). V was clipped by 4 bases and J by 1 base, with 10 bases between them. The CDR3 sequence is 14 residues long. Germline V gives CDR1 SGHNT, CDR2 YYREEE (reference sequence). CDR3 in DNA: TGTGCCAGCAGCCCTCAGCGGGGCACAGATACGCAGTATTTT. Amino acids: CASSPQRGTDTQYF.

The J gene is TRBJ1-1, the V gene TRBV6-6; 9 positions match TRBD1. Per germline, CDR1 MNHNY and CDR2 SVGAGI (reference sequence). V lost 6 bases to trimming and J lost 1 base; unmatched junction nucleotides: 3. This CDR3 has 14 residues. CDR3 DNA sequence: TGTGCCAGCAGGGACAGGGGCCAGAACACTGAAGCTTTCTTT. Its protein is CASRDRGQNTEAFF.

The chain couples TRBV5-1 to TRBJ1-1; D is ambiguous. The germline V gene has CDR1 SGHRS and CDR2 YFSETQ. V dropped 7 bases and J dropped 2 bases, with 18 bases sitting between them. The CDR3 totals 15 residues. DNA for the CDR3: TGCGCCAGCGTCCCCGATTTCAGGATTAACACTGAAGCTTTCTTT. This sequence encodes CASVPDFRINTEAFF.

The chain couples TRBV2 to TRBJ2-7; 11 nucleotides align to TRBD2. The CDR3 has 17 amino acids. Germline lookup yields CDR1 SNHLY and CDR2 FYNNEI. Germline trimming cut 1 base from V and 3 bases from J; bases unmatched to any gene: 8. CDR3 coding DNA: TGTGCCAGCAGTGAAGGGGGACTAGCGGCAACCTTCTACGAGCAGTACTTC. Protein: CASSEGGLAATFYEQYF.

The genes are TRBV7-9 and TRBJ2-1; no firm D call. Germline values: CDR1 SEHNR, CDR2 FQNEAQ (reference sequence). The CDR3 runs 13 residues. Trimming cost V 5 bases and J 7 bases, with 12 bases left between them. The CDR3 nucleotides are TGTGCCAGCAGCCCTTTCCTCAGAAATGAGCAGTTCTTC. It is translated as CASSPFLRNEQFF.

This clone was seen more than once but under ten times. This chain connects TRBV11-2 to TRBJ2-7; 9 nucleotides align to TRBD2. Per the germline V gene, CDR1 is SGHAT and CDR2 is FQNNGV. The CDR3 consists of 16 residues. Trimming at V came to 4 bases and at J to 2 bases, leaving 9 bases not matched to a gene. The chain's CDR3 is CASSSAEAGGAYEQYF. The CDR3 region has the DNA TGTGCCAGCAGCTCTGCCGAGGCGGGGGGGGCCTACGAGCAGTACTTC. Complete variable domain (other parts from reference TRBV11-2 and TRBJ2-7): EAGVAQSPRYKIIEKRQSVAFWCNPISGHATLYWYQQILGQGPKLLIQFQNNGVVDDSQLPKDRFSAERLKGVDSTLKIQPAKLEDSAVYLCASSSAEAGGAYEQYFGPGTRLTVT.

V gene TRBV6-5 combines with J gene TRBJ2-3, with TRBD1 matching over 7 bases. Trimming at V came to 9 bases and at J to 4 bases, leaving 10 bases not matched to a gene. The germline V gene has CDR1 MNHEY and CDR2 SVGAGI. CDR3 length: 14 residues. The CDR3 loop is CASDREWRADTQYF. Here the CDR3 DNA reads TGTGCCAGTGACAGGGAATGGCGCGCAGATACGCAGTATTTT.

This chain links TRBV7-2 with TRBJ2-3; TRBD2 matches 14 bases. With V trimmed by 4 bases and J by 12 bases, 6 bases remained unmatched. The length of the CDR3 is 14 residues. The V gene's germline CDR1 is SGHTA and CDR2 FQGNSA. CDR3: CASSSGLAGGVQYF. The CDR3, as DNA: TGTGCCAGCAGCTCCGGACTAGCGGGAGGTGTACAGTATTTT. Full variable domain (rest looked up from reference TRBV7-2 and TRBJ2-3): GAGVSQSPSNKVTEKGKDVELRCDPISGHTALYWYRQSLGQGLEFLIYFQGNSAPDKSGLPSDRFSAERTGGSVSTLTIQRTQQEDSAVYLCASSSGLAGGVQYFGPGTRLTVL.

The rearrangement links TRBV7-6 to TRBJ1-1; D possibly corresponds to TRBD1 (5 bases). This CDR3 comprises 14 residues. Germline CDR1 reads SGHVS; CDR2 reads FNYEAQ. V was pared by 3 bases and J by 4 bases, with 12 bases between. The CDR3 nucleotides are TGTGCCAGCAGCTTCATGGGGGAGGGCACTGAAGCTTTCTTT. Amino acids: CASSFMGEGTEAFF.

A single count supports this clone. The chain has TRBV5-1 and TRBJ2-5; TRBD2 matches 11 bases. The ends lost 0 bases at V and 5 bases at J; junction bases unmatched: 6. The CDR3 totals 16 residues. Germline CDR1 and CDR2: SGHRS and YFSETQ. CDR3 loop: CASSLATSGGLETQYF. CDR3 DNA sequence: TGCGCCAGCAGCTTGGCTACTAGCGGGGGATTGGAGACCCAGTACTTC. The entire variable domain, with the rest obtained from reference TRBV5-1 and TRBJ2-5, is as follows: KAGVTQTPRYLIKTRGQQVTLSCSPISGHRSVSWYQQTPGQGLQFLFEYFSETQRNKGNFPGRFSGRQFSNSRSEMNVSTLELGDSALYLCASSLATSGGLETQYFGPGTRLLVL.

This clone has a handful of counts. The V and J genes are TRBV5-1 and TRBJ2-3; D is perhaps TRBD2 (5 bases). Trimming left V 4 bases short and J 3 bases short, with 15 bases between. The CDR3 runs 15 residues. From germline, CDR1 is SGHRS and CDR2 YFSETQ. CDR3 protein: CASSPGRGMTDTQYF. In DNA form, the CDR3 reads TGCGCCAGCAGCCCTGGGAGAGGGATGACAGATACGCAGTATTTT.

The gene calls are TRBV10-3 and TRBJ1-5; the D is unclear. In germline, CDR1 is ENHRY, CDR2 SYGVKD. Between the trimmed V and J ends, which lost 2 bases and 9 bases, there was a span of 11 bases. This CDR3 contains 13 residues. CDR3 bases: TGTGCCATCAGTGAGGGGAGCCCATGGCCCCAGCATTTT. This sequence encodes CAISEGSPWPQHF.

The chain joins TRBV6-1 to TRBJ2-7; 8 bases fit TRBD2. Losses at the gene ends were 10 bases for V and 3 bases for J; bases not matched to a gene: 8. Germline CDR1 is MNHNS and CDR2 is SASEGT. This CDR3 region has 13 residues. The CDR3 is CATTPGGGYEQYF. CDR3 DNA sequence: TGTGCCACCACCCCGGGGGGGGGCTACGAGCAGTACTTC.

This rearrangement joins TRBV19 to TRBJ2-2; TRBD1 is a possible D gene (6 bases). CDR3 length equals 15 residues. Germline V CDR1 and CDR2: LNHDA, SQIVND (reference sequence). Deletions cut 0 bases from V and 4 bases from J, with 9 bases between. In DNA form, the CDR3 reads TGTGCCAGTAGTATAGAACAGGGTGGCACCGGGGAGCTGTTTTTT. Translated: CASSIEQGGTGELFF.

The sample holds a few counts of this clone. The chain is built from TRBV7-8 and TRBJ2-1; D not resolved. This CDR3 has 13 amino acids. CDR1 is SGHVS and CDR2 is FQNEAQ in the germline V gene. Deletions cut 5 bases from V and 2 bases from J, with 7 bases between. The CDR3 DNA follows: TGTGCCAGCAGCCAGACTCCCTACAATGAGCAGTTCTTC. Protein sequence: CASSQTPYNEQFF.

The table lists this clone with a few counts. The V call is TRBV7-2, the J call TRBJ2-1; TRBD1 matches at 11 bases. The CDR3 sequence is 15 residues long. In germline, CDR1 is SGHTA, CDR2 FQGNSA. Losses at the gene ends were 5 bases for V and 3 bases for J; bases not matched to a gene: 3. This CDR3 reads CASSPGTGGYNEQFF. The DNA of the CDR3 is TGTGCCAGCAGCCCCGGGACAGGGGGCTACAATGAGCAGTTCTTC.

The table lists this clone with a count of one. The chain recombines TRBV7-9 with TRBJ2-7, with TRBD1 matching over 7 bases. Trimming cost V 1 base and J 7 bases; bases outside gene matches: 4. The CDR3 runs 13 residues. Per the germline V gene, CDR1 is SEHNR and CDR2 is FQNEAQ (reference sequence). This CDR3 is CASSLGQGLEQYF. The CDR3 nucleotides are TGTGCCAGCAGCTTAGGACAGGGTTTGGAGCAGTACTTC.

This chain uses TRBV7-9 with TRBJ1-2; D call uncertain. This CDR3 has 15 residues. The germline V and J ends were trimmed by 0 bases and 1 base, with 9 bases remaining between them. From germline, CDR1 is SEHNR and CDR2 FQNEAQ (reference sequence). CDR3 region: CASSLAGLDNYGYTF. The CDR3 coding sequence is TGTGCCAGCAGCTTAGCAGGACTGGATAACTATGGCTACACCTTC. Full variable domain (remainder filled in from reference TRBV7-9 and TRBJ1-2): DTGVSQNPRHKITKRGQNVTFRCDPISEHNRLYWYRQTLGQGPEFLTYFQNEAQLEKSRLLSDRFSAERPKGSFSTLEIQRTEQGDSAMYLCASSLAGLDNYGYTFGSGTRLTVV.

This chain connects TRBV21-1 to TRBJ2-7; TRBD1, the D gene given by the table, was not confirmed from the DNA. TRBV21-1 is a pseudogene segment. The CDR3 has 16 residues. The CDR3, as DNA: TGTGCGAGCCACCTCACCTGTAGGGGCCATACCTACGAGCAGTACTTC. Protein sequence: CASHLTCRGHTYEQYF.

The chain has TRBV30 and TRBJ2-5; TRBD2 matches 9 bases. V lost 3 bases and J lost 5; bases outside the gene matches: 10. The germline V gene has CDR1 GTSNPN and CDR2 SVGIG (reference sequence). The CDR3 length is 15 residues. CDR3 in DNA: TGTGCCTGGAGAGCCCGCGGGGGGGCTATGGAGACCCAGTACTTC. As protein: CAWRARGGAMETQYF.